The T cell receptor beta chain described here comes from a study of T-cell memory formation after mild COVID-19. TCRdb reprocessed the 5' RACE reads with MiXCR, giving one entry per CDR3 protein. The profile shows 390,000 or so distinct CDR3 sequences, 15% to 20% of them singletons. The sequence was obtained from a man younger than 30 who had mild COVID-19 (a few samples of this study predate the infection). Cell type and time point are not known. Specimen: PBMCs or a T cell subset sorted from them (not recorded which).

For the CDR3, the DNA is TGCGCCAGCAGAAGGGACCGAGACTTGGCGGACTATGGCTACACCTTC. This encodes CASRRDRDLADYGYTF. The genes are TRBV4-1 and TRBJ1-2; D possibly corresponds to TRBD1 (5 bases). The CDR3 loop spans 16 amino acids. Trimming took 6 bases from V and 3 from J, leaving 20 bases between them. Germline CDR1 and CDR2: MGHRA and YSYEKL.